This T cell receptor (beta chain) came from a study of vaccination and CD4 T cells after COVID-19. Study information: Six males and four females constituted the convalescent cohort, two of whom were Hispanic. Post-COVID samples had a sampling time that fell a median around 100 days after diagnosis (range 35 to 161).

Germline-derived CDR1 and CDR2 are SGHRS and YFSETQ. CDR3 length equals 13 residues. Stated treatment: approximately 9-day PBMC culture with coronavirus spike peptide pools or control peptides (ViraFEST assay). Following expansion of antigen-specific T cells with peptide pools, ViraFEST then sequenced TCRs. This clonotype was counted between two and nine times. What it binds is not known. Sequence at one end of the junction differs from germline and may be a read error. Researchers used the Oncomine TCR Beta short-read assay to sequence DNA from cultured CD4+ T cells. Each CDR3 protein gets one entry after TCRdb re-called the PCR reads with MiXCR. The data hold roughly 21,000 distinct CDR3 sequences, with about 59% observed a single time.

V and J are TRBV5-1 and TRBJ1-2; the D is unclear. The specimen was CD4+ T cells from blood, cultured in vitro, collected before SARS-CoV-2 vaccination. This TCR was recovered from a human donor who received a COVID-19 vaccine. CDR3 DNA: TGCGCCAGCAGCTTGGATTCGTCTCAACTCTCCACTTTC. It is translated as CASSLDSSQLSTF.